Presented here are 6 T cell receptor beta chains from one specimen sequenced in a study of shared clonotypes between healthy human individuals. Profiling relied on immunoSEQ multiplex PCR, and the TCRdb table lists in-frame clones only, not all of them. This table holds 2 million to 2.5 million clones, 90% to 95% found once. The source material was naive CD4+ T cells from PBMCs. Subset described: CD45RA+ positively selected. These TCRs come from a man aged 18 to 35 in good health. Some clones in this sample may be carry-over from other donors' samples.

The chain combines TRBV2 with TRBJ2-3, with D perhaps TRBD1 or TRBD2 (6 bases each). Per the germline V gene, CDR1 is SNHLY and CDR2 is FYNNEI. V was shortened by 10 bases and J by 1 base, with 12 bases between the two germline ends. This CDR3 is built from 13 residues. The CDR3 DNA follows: TGTGCCAACTACAGGGAGGGCACAGATACGCAGTATTTT. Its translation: CANYREGTDTQYF.

The CDR3 DNA sequence: TGTGCCAGCAGTGGTCGGGACAGGGAGACCCAGTACTTC. Translated: CASSGRDRETQYF. The chain combines TRBV2 with TRBJ2-5, with 8 bases fitting TRBD1. The CDR3 is made up of 13 amino acids. V shed 4 bases, J shed 5 bases, and the junction held 3 bases outside the gene matches. CDR1 is SNHLY, CDR2 FYNNEI, per germline.

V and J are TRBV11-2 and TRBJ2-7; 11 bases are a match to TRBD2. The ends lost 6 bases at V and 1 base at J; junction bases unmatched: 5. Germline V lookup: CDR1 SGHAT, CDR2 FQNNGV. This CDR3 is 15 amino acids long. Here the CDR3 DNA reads TGTGCCAGCAGTCCAATAGCGGGAGGGTCCTACGAGCAGTACTTC. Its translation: CASSPIAGGSYEQYF.

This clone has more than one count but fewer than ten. CDR3 sequence reads: CASSLARNTGELFF. CDR3 nucleotides: TGTGCCAGCAGCTTGGCGAGGAACACCGGGGAGCTGTTTTTT. The J gene is TRBJ2-2, the V gene TRBV5-4; no reliable D call. CDR3 length equals 14 residues. Germline V gene sequence: CDR1 SGHNT, CDR2 YYREEE (reference sequence). Trimming took 0 bases from V and 1 from J, leaving 4 bases between them.

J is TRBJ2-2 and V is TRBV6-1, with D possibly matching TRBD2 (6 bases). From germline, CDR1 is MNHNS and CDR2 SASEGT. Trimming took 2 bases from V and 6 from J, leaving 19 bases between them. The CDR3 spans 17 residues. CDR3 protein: CASSEISRGGVAGELFF. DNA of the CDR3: TGTGCCAGCAGTGAAATATCTAGGGGAGGAGTGGCCGGGGAGCTGTTTTTT.

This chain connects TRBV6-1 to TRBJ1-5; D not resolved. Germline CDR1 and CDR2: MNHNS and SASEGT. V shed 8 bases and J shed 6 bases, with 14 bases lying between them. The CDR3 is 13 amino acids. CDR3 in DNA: TGTGCCAGCCGCGAGGGCCCAAGTCAGCCCCAGCATTTT. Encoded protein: CASREGPSQPQHF.